This paragraph reports one T cell receptor (beta chain). The antigen remains unidentified. Repertoires were generated with immunoSEQ multiplex PCR, while TCRdb's copy carries only in-frame clones and drops some. The sample consists of about 520,000 clones, around four fifths of them appearing once. Trimming at V came to 5 bases and at J to 6 bases, leaving 7 bases not matched to a gene. This CDR3 comprises 15 residues. Germline V gene sequence: CDR1 SGHTA, CDR2 FQGTGA. The sample belongs to a study of shared clonotypes between healthy human individuals. Overall study results and limits: An effect of sequencing depth on clonotype sharing among donors was expected.

The receptor comes from a woman between 35 and 50 years old in good health. Some clones in this sample may be carry-over from other donors' samples. The gene calls are TRBV7-3 and TRBJ2-1, with 10 positions matching TRBD2. The sample taken for sequencing was PBMCs. The CDR3 bases are TGTGCCAGCAGCCCAGCGGGAGGGCCGATCAATGAGCAGTTCTTC. Protein sequence: CASSPAGGPINEQFF.